The T cell receptor beta chain under discussion was sequenced for a study of CD8 T cells in Susac syndrome. Regarding this clonotype: Its matching antigen is unknown.

The authors reverse transcribed 0.5 to 1 ug RNA with random hexamers. Each CDR3 protein is one row after TCRdb ran MiXCR on the immunoSEQ multiplex PCR reads. Altogether 95,000 to 150,000 distinct CDR3 sequences are present, about 94% being singletons, with the ten largest covering about 0.28%. Germline CDR1 and CDR2: SEHNR and FQNEAQ (reference sequence). Trimming cost V 5 bases and J 3 bases; bases outside gene matches: 9. The CDR3 is 16 residues long. Study observations and caveats: CD8+ clonal expansion in Susac peaked in TEMRA cells and active patients.

Material: CD8+ T cells from PBMCs. This receptor was identified in a human donor with Susac syndrome. This rearrangement joins TRBV7-9 to TRBJ2-3; TRBD1 agrees at 9 bases. CDR3 nucleotide sequence: TGTGCCAGCAGCAACAGGGGGCGCATAGTAACAGATACGCAGTATTTT. Translated, it gives CASSNRGRIVTDTQYF. Complete variable domain (other parts from reference TRBV7-9 and TRBJ2-3): DTGVSQNPRHKITKRGQNVTFRCDPISEHNRLYWYRQTLGQGPEFLTYFQNEAQLEKSRLLSDRFSAERPKGSFSTLEIQRTEQGDSAMYLCASSNRGRIVTDTQYFGPGTRLTVL.